This TCR beta chain was documented in a study of blood T cell repertoires in COVID-19. Study-level background: The origin of the acute and convalescent COVID-19 samples was the United States, Italy and Spain. T cells, B-cell-depleted T cells, or PBMCs provided the cDNA or gDNA that served as material.

In the authors' workflow: Reference gene primer amplification yielded estimated nucleated cell counts. Data came from immunoSEQ multiplex PCR; TCRdb stores just in-frame clones and leaves some out. V, J and clone size are taken as reported in that table, and D and trimming were inferred from the DNA itself. This sample has about 15,000 clones, with 75% to 90% found just once. Sequenced: peripheral blood. This sequence originates from a man at least 80 years old with active or convalescent COVID-19.

The CDR3 loop is CASSFFDRAEQYF. DNA of the CDR3: TGTGCCAGCAGCTTCTTCGACAGGGCCGAGCAGTACTTC. The chain employs TRBV11-3 and TRBJ2-7; TRBD1 agrees at 7 bases. CDR1 SGHNT and CDR2 YENEEA come from the germline V gene. The junction had 5 bases not matched to a gene; V was cut back by 3 bases and J by 6 bases. The CDR3 sequence is 13 residues long. The complete variable domain, with remaining parts taken from reference TRBV11-3 and TRBJ2-7, reads EAGVVQSPRYKIIEKKQPVAFWCNPISGHNTLYWYLQNLGQGPELLIRYENEEAVDDSQLPKDRFSAERLKGVDSTLKIQPAELGDSAVYLCASSFFDRAEQYFGPGTRLTVT.